The sample holds a few counts of the clone carrying this T cell receptor (beta chain). Its specificity is unknown. This entry is derived from a study of T cell therapy after organ transplantation. Study-wide background: T cells were expanded about 14 days with 30 CMV class I/II epitopes. Most products contained multiple CMV specificities restricted through one or more HLA alleles. Patients received up to 6 T cell doses every 2 weeks.

Germline V gene data show CDR1 as MNHEY and CDR2 as SVGAGI. V was shortened by 0 bases and J by 5 bases, with 16 bases between the two germline ends. There are 16 residues in the CDR3. Study observations and caveats: Post-therapy CD8 clonality change correlated inversely with pretherapy clonality.

After more than three hours of CMV peptide pool restimulation, IFN-gamma-secreting therapy product cells were captured with a secretion assay. Here immunoSEQ multiplex PCR was the method, and the copy in TCRdb shows in-frame clones only, minus some. This sample's table reports more than twelve clones. This sequence originates from a human patient who had received a solid organ transplant and had CMV disease. Part of the T cell pool may stem from the graft donor. The source material was cultured CD8+ T cells. The V call is TRBV6-5, the J call TRBJ2-5; weak D call: TRBD2 (6 bases). In DNA, the CDR3 is TGTGCCAGCAGTTACTCTACGGGGGTCTCAACGGAGACCCAGTACTTC. It translates to CASSYSTGVSTETQYF.